Following are 28 T cell receptor beta chains from one sample sequenced in a study of cytomegalovirus exposure and HLA in healthy donors. Primers included in the PCR were 60 Vbeta and 13 Jbeta primers. Only in-frame clones appear in the TCRdb table, and some are missing; sequencing was by immunoSEQ multiplex PCR. The data show around 120,000 clones, with about 63% seen just once and roughly 1.5% held by the top ten. Sequenced input: PBMCs. These receptors all come from a man under 40 in good health and CMV-seropositive.

The rearrangement uses TRBV5-4 and TRBJ2-3, with 12 bases that match TRBD2. CDR1 and CDR2 from the germline V gene are SGHNT and YYREEE (reference sequence). J gave up 4 bases and V 4 bases, and 10 bases lay outside the gene matches. This CDR3 is built from 17 residues. This CDR3 is CASSLKTSGSMSDTQYF. CDR3 bases: TGTGCCAGCAGCCTCAAGACTAGCGGGAGTATGTCAGATACGCAGTATTTT. Full variable domain (outside the CDR3, taken from reference TRBV5-4 and TRBJ2-3): ETGVTQSPTHLIKTRGQQVTLRCSSQSGHNTVSWYQQALGQGPQFIFQYYREEENGRGNFPPRFSGLQFPNYSSELNVNALELDDSALYLCASSLKTSGSMSDTQYFGPGTRLTVL.

The chain links TRBV5-6 to TRBJ1-1, with D tentatively TRBD1 (5 bases). This CDR3 comprises 15 residues. The V end was cut by 2 bases, the J end by 4 bases, with 15 bases between. In germline, CDR1 is SGHDT, CDR2 YYEEEE. CDR3 coding DNA: TGTGCCAGCAGCTTATACAGGCGCCTTGGCACTGAAGCTTTCTTT. It codes for CASSLYRRLGTEAFF.

The chain links TRBV9 to TRBJ2-5; 8 bases fit TRBD1. Germline CDR1 is SGDLS and CDR2 is YYNGEE. This CDR3 is 16 amino acids long. With V trimmed by 0 bases and J by 4 bases, 8 bases remained unmatched. The CDR3 spells CASSVAPTGVGETQYF. CDR3 sequence (DNA): TGTGCCAGCAGCGTAGCTCCGACAGGGGTCGGAGAGACCCAGTACTTC.

DNA of the CDR3: TGTGCCAGCAGTCCCCCCCTAGCGGGAGGTGCGGAGACCCAGTACTTC. Residues: CASSPPLAGGAETQYF. The V call is TRBV28, the J call TRBJ2-5, with 11 bases identical to TRBD2. The length of the CDR3 is 16 residues. V lost 5 bases, J lost 5 bases, and 10 bases stayed unmatched. Germline V gene lookup returns CDR1 MDHEN and CDR2 SYDVKM.

In its sample, this clone was seen a few times. This chain uses TRBV7-2 with TRBJ2-5, with 10 bases fitting TRBD1. This CDR3 has 14 residues. Germline V gene sequence: CDR1 SGHTA, CDR2 FQGNSA. V was clipped by 5 bases and J by 4 bases; unmatched bases: 4. As DNA, the CDR3 is TGTGCCAGCAGCGCAGACAGGGGGCGAGAGACCCAGTACTTC. Translated, it gives CASSADRGRETQYF.

This clone was picked up one time. The V call is TRBV2, the J call TRBJ2-7, with D tentatively TRBD2 (5 bases). This CDR3 is 14 amino acids long. Trimming stripped 3 bases from V and 4 bases from J, with 13 bases between. The germline CDR1 and CDR2 sequences are SNHLY and FYNNEI. The CDR3, as DNA: TGTGCCAGCAGTGATCCCAGCGGAGGTTACGAGCAGTACTTC. It codes for CASSDPSGGYEQYF. The full variable domain, its missing parts supplied by reference TRBV2 and TRBJ2-7, is EPEVTQTPSHQVTQMGQEVILRCVPISNHLYFYWYRQILGQKVEFLVSFYNNEISEKSEIFDDQFSVERPDGSNFTLKIRSTKLEDSAMYFCASSDPSGGYEQYFGPGTRLTVT.

The chain links TRBV7-9 to TRBJ2-1, with a weak D call TRBD2 (5 bases). Trimming took off 3 bases at V and 8 bases at J, with 11 bases between the two ends. CDR3 length: 13 residues. Looked up from germline, CDR1 is SEHNR and CDR2 is FQNEAQ (reference sequence). The CDR3 DNA reads TGTGCCAGCAGCTTCGTAGGACTGCATGAGCAGTTCTTC. Protein: CASSFVGLHEQFF.

The J gene is TRBJ1-2, the V gene TRBV28; 10 bases are shared with TRBD1. J gave up 8 bases and V 6 bases, and 6 bases lay outside the gene matches. Germline-derived CDR1 and CDR2 are MDHEN and SYDVKM. The CDR3 contains 13 residues. CDR3 in amino acids: CASRDRGARGYTF. CDR3 DNA sequence: TGTGCCAGCAGGGACAGGGGGGCTAGAGGCTACACCTTC.

The V and J genes are TRBV27 and TRBJ1-1; D perhaps matches TRBD1 (6 bases). The germline V gene encodes CDR1 MNHEY and CDR2 SMNVEV (reference sequence). This CDR3 spans 15 amino acids. The V and J ends lost 5 bases and 1 base respectively, with 14 bases between them. The CDR3: CASSPGQIRNTEAFF. The DNA of the CDR3 is TGTGCCAGCAGTCCCGGACAGATACGGAACACTGAAGCTTTCTTT.

The V gene is TRBV2, the J gene TRBJ2-7; D unresolved. V lost 10 bases to trimming and J lost 0 bases, with 16 bases between them. Germline V gene data show CDR1 as SNHLY and CDR2 as FYNNEI. This CDR3 has 14 amino acids. CDR3 coding DNA: TGTGCCACCCAAGTCCGGGTAAGCTCCTACGAGCAGTACTTC. Translation: CATQVRVSSYEQYF.

The rearrangement uses TRBV5-4 and TRBJ1-2; D possibly corresponds to TRBD1 (5 bases). The CDR3 is 13 amino acids. Per the germline V gene, CDR1 is SGHNT and CDR2 is YYREEE (reference sequence). V was clipped by 0 bases and J by 3 bases, with 6 bases between them. The DNA for the CDR3 is TGTGCCAGCAGCTTGGGGGGCTACTATGGCTACACCTTC. Residues: CASSLGGYYGYTF.

This clone was observed a handful of times. This chain uses TRBV7-2 with TRBJ2-3; a possible D gene is TRBD1 (5 bases). This CDR3 contains 15 residues. Germline CDR1 SGHTA, CDR2 FQGNSA. V shed 2 bases and J shed 4 bases, with 13 bases lying between them. CDR3 DNA: TGTGCCAGCAGCTTATGGGGCTCCCTCCCAGATACGCAGTATTTT. It yields the protein CASSLWGSLPDTQYF.

This clone showed up just a few times. The chain links TRBV6-6 to TRBJ2-1; D may be TRBD2 (5 bases). This CDR3 is built from 14 residues. Trimming pared 2 bases from V and 9 bases from J, leaving 14 bases between. CDR1 and CDR2 (germline): MNHNY, SVGAGI (reference sequence). In DNA, the CDR3 is TGTGCCAGCAGTTACGGGCTAGCTAGTCGTGAGCAGTTCTTC. It specifies CASSYGLASREQFF.

CDR3 in amino acids: CASSFTPGQGAEKLFF. In DNA, the CDR3 is TGTGCCAGCAGCTTTACCCCTGGACAGGGAGCCGAAAAACTGTTTTTT. J is TRBJ1-4 and V is TRBV11-1, with 8 bases matching TRBD1. Germline assignment: CDR1 SGHAT and CDR2 FQDESV (reference sequence). The V and J ends lost 3 bases and 8 bases, in that order; junction bases with no gene match: 11. The CDR3 consists of 16 residues.

The chain carries TRBV27 and TRBJ1-4; D is undetermined. V was trimmed by 3 bases and J by 0 bases, leaving 11 bases between them. This CDR3 spans 16 amino acids. Germline V gene lookup returns CDR1 MNHEY and CDR2 SMNVEV (reference sequence). This chain's CDR3 is CASSFRGRATNEKLFF. The CDR3 bases are TGTGCCAGCAGTTTTAGAGGGAGGGCAACTAATGAAAAACTGTTTTTT.

Comments on this clone: Distinct nucleotide sequences in the sample also encode this CDR3. The chain uses TRBV6-5 and TRBJ2-2; D possibly corresponds to TRBD2 (5 bases). Germline CDR1 MNHEY, CDR2 SVGAGI. The ends were cut back, 2 bases at V and 5 bases at J, with 9 bases in the middle. This CDR3 spans 14 amino acids. The CDR3 spells CASSYDSGTGELFF. For the CDR3, the DNA is TGTGCCAGCAGTTACGACTCGGGGACCGGGGAGCTGTTTTTT.

The genes are TRBV7-2 and TRBJ1-2; a weak D match, TRBD1 (5 bases). The germline gives CDR1 SGHTA, CDR2 FQGNSA. This CDR3 region has 13 residues. V lost 5 bases and J 2 bases, leaving 9 bases between the germline ends. The CDR3 spells CASSRTGNYGYTF. DNA of the CDR3: TGTGCCAGCAGCCGAACAGGAAACTATGGCTACACCTTC.

The gene calls are TRBV10-3 and TRBJ2-5, with 12 bases lining up with TRBD2. Losses at the gene ends were 4 bases for V and 2 bases for J; bases not matched to a gene: 5. Germline V gives CDR1 ENHRY, CDR2 SYGVKD. CDR3 length: 16 residues. The CDR3 DNA reads as TGTGCCATCAGTGTGGGAGGACTAGCGGGACAAGAGACCCAGTACTTC. This codes for CAISVGGLAGQETQYF.

The CDR3 DNA reads TGCGCCAGCAGCCCCGGGGGCGGGAGATCCTACGAGCAGTACTTC. Protein sequence: CASSPGGGRSYEQYF. V and J are TRBV4-1 and TRBJ2-7, with a tentative D call TRBD2 (7 bases). Trimming took off 4 bases at V and 1 base at J, with 14 bases between the two ends. Per the germline V gene, CDR1 is MGHRA and CDR2 is YSYEKL. The CDR3 length is 15 residues.

This chain uses TRBV5-1 with TRBJ2-7; tentative D call: TRBD1 (5 bases). The CDR3 is 15 residues long. Germline CDR1 reads SGHRS; CDR2 reads YFSETQ. Trimming shortened V by 1 base and J by 0 bases, and 11 bases separated the two germline ends. In DNA form, the CDR3 reads TGCGCCAGCAGCTTGCCACGACAGAGCTCCTACGAGCAGTACTTC. It specifies CASSLPRQSSYEQYF.

This clone was seen only a few times. The rearrangement joins TRBV29-1 to TRBJ1-2; D is ambiguous. This CDR3 spans 13 amino acids. V lost 2 bases to trimming and J lost 1 base, with 8 bases between them. CDR1 is SQVTM, CDR2 ANQGSEA, per germline. DNA of the CDR3: TGCAGCGTTGAATCAGGATTTAACTATGGCTACACCTTC. This encodes CSVESGFNYGYTF.

The chain is built from TRBV2 and TRBJ2-4, with D hard to call. V dropped 4 bases and J dropped 0 bases, with 10 bases sitting between them. The CDR3 sequence is 15 residues long. Germline values: CDR1 SNHLY, CDR2 FYNNEI. CDR3 DNA: TGTGCCAGCAGTGGTTGGAGACTAGCCAAAAACATTCAGTACTTC. It yields the protein CASSGWRLAKNIQYF.

The J gene is TRBJ2-1, the V gene TRBV14; TRBD2 matches at 9 bases. This CDR3 comprises 16 residues. The trim removed 4 bases at V and 7 bases at J, leaving 11 bases unmatched. Germline V gives CDR1 SGHDN, CDR2 FVKESK. CDR3 loop: CASSLNSGSEVNEQFF. The CDR3 DNA sequence: TGTGCCAGCAGCCTAAATAGCGGGAGCGAAGTAAATGAGCAGTTCTTC.

The chain carries TRBV6-5 and TRBJ2-3; TRBD2 matches at 13 bases. V lost 2 bases to trimming and J lost 5 bases; unmatched junction nucleotides: 4. Germline loops: CDR1 MNHEY, CDR2 SVGAGI. The CDR3 totals 16 residues. The CDR3 nucleotides are TGTGCCAGCAGTTACACACTAGCGGGAGGGCGAGATACGCAGTATTTT. This encodes CASSYTLAGGRDTQYF.

This clone was counted only a few times. The genes are TRBV7-9 and TRBJ2-2; possible D gene TRBD2, 5 bases. V was trimmed by 6 bases and J by 0 bases, leaving 17 bases between them. CDR3 size: 17 residues. Looked up from germline, CDR1 is SEHNR and CDR2 is FQNEAQ (reference sequence). The chain's CDR3 is CASRPFTGLPNTGELFF. The CDR3 DNA reads TGTGCCAGCAGACCCTTCACGGGATTACCGAACACCGGGGAGCTGTTTTTT. Using reference TRBV7-9 and TRBJ2-2 for the parts outside the CDR3, the full variable domain is DTGVSQNPRHKITKRGQNVTFRCDPISEHNRLYWYRQTLGQGPEFLTYFQNEAQLEKSRLLSDRFSAERPKGSFSTLEIQRTEQGDSAMYLCASRPFTGLPNTGELFFGEGSRLTVL.

Judged by abundance, this clone is medium-sized. J is TRBJ1-1 and V is TRBV6-4; D is unclear. The CDR3 is made up of 15 amino acids. The V gene's germline CDR1 is MRHNA and CDR2 SNTAGT. Deletions cut 2 bases from V and 5 bases from J, with 15 bases between. CDR3 loop: CASSDGESGSTEAFF. The CDR3 bases are TGTGCCAGCAGTGACGGGGAATCTGGGAGTACTGAAGCTTTCTTT.

V and J are TRBV6-5 and TRBJ2-3; 7 positions agree with TRBD2. With 6 bases clipped from V and 6 bases from J, the junction kept 12 bases outside the gene matches. Germline V lookup: CDR1 MNHEY, CDR2 SVGAGI. The length of the CDR3 is 15 residues. The CDR3 nucleotides read TGTGCCAGCAGCCCTCAGACGGGGGGAGAGGATACGCAGTATTTT. Its translation: CASSPQTGGEDTQYF.

The rearrangement uses TRBV2 and TRBJ2-5, with TRBD2 matching over 9 bases. The end of the DNA is better explained by TRBJ2-7, so the J call may be wrong. CDR1 and CDR2 from the germline V gene are SNHLY and FYNNEI. This CDR3 has 15 amino acids. The CDR3 sequence: CASSDPGLARDEQYF. CDR3 nucleotide sequence: TGTGCCAGCAGTGATCCGGGACTAGCTCGCGACGAGCAGTACTTC.